This passage covers 2 T cell receptor beta chains from one sample sequenced in a study of PD-1 blockade in classical Hodgkin lymphoma. The sample's time point: cycle 4 day 1 (C4D1), after six to seven weeks of nivolumab. Autologous stem cell transplantation was followed by relapse in every patient, and brentuximab vedotin exposure varied. Only in-frame clones appear in the TCRdb table, and some are missing; sequencing was by immunoSEQ multiplex PCR. The sample contains 100,000 to 120,000 clones, approximately 89% of which appear only once. This specimen was peripheral blood mononuclear cells (PBMCs), taken before the fourth cycle of nivolumab. These receptors originate from a human donor with classical Hodgkin lymphoma.

The chain links TRBV2 to TRBJ2-7; 8 bases fit TRBD2. Unmatched junction bases numbered 12, after V lost 2 bases and J lost 0 bases. Germline values: CDR1 SNHLY, CDR2 FYNNEI. The CDR3 consists of 18 residues. CDR3 sequence (DNA): TGTGCCAGCAGTGAATATCCCCTGACTAGCGACAGCTCCTACGAGCAGTACTTC. Its translation: CASSEYPLTSDSSYEQYF. Full variable domain (remainder filled in from reference TRBV2 and TRBJ2-7): EPEVTQTPSHQVTQMGQEVILRCVPISNHLYFYWYRQILGQKVEFLVSFYNNEISEKSEIFDDQFSVERPDGSNFTLKIRSTKLEDSAMYFCASSEYPLTSDSSYEQYFGPGTRLTVT.

This clone was seen only once. CDR3 region: CSAAGTGAHEQYF. In DNA, the CDR3 is TGCAGCGCCGCCGGGACAGGGGCCCACGAGCAGTACTTC. The chain links TRBV29-1 to TRBJ2-7; 10 bases are a match to TRBD1. Per the germline V gene, CDR1 is SQVTM and CDR2 is ANQGSEA. The junction had 8 bases not matched to a gene; V was cut back by 7 bases and J by 5 bases. This CDR3 spans 13 amino acids.